This entry lists 14 T cell receptor beta chains sequenced from one sample in a study of shared clonotypes between healthy human individuals. Cells designated naive CD8 were CD45RO-negative and were positively selected for CCR7, with terminally differentiated effector memory CD45RA+ cells excluded. Repertoires were generated with immunoSEQ multiplex PCR, while TCRdb's copy carries only in-frame clones and drops some. The sample lists around 1.9 million clones, over 85% seen once, with around 1.7% in the top ten. The sequencing sample was made of naive CD8+ T cells from PBMCs. These receptors came from a young man in good health. Some clones in this sample may be carry-over from other donors' samples.

The chain uses TRBV6-6 and TRBJ2-5, with TRBD1 matching 8 bases. V shed 0 bases and J 7 bases; nucleotides not matched to a gene: 7. The CDR3 contains 15 residues. Germline values: CDR1 MNHNY, CDR2 SVGAGI (reference sequence). Written as DNA, the CDR3 is TGTGCCAGCAGTTACTCGACCGGACAGGGTGGGACCCAGTACTTC. Translation gives CASSYSTGQGGTQYF.

The chain joins TRBV28 to TRBJ2-7; 10 bases line up with TRBD2. The CDR3 spans 15 residues. Germline assignment: CDR1 MDHEN and CDR2 SYDVKM. Trimming removed 5 bases from V and 2 bases from J; junction bases left unmatched: 6. The CDR3 DNA reads as TGTGCCAGCAGTCAAGCTAGCGGGAGCCCCTACGAGCAGTACTTC. Residues: CASSQASGSPYEQYF.

In nucleotides, the CDR3 is TGTGCCAGCAGTCCTCGGGGACAGGATAACTATGGCTACACCTTC. Encoded protein: CASSPRGQDNYGYTF. The V and J genes are TRBV7-6 and TRBJ1-2; 8 nucleotides match TRBD1. V gave up 6 bases and J gave up 1 base; unmatched junction bases: 7. Germline-derived CDR1 and CDR2 are SGHVS and FNYEAQ. The CDR3 extends over 15 amino acids.

In regard to this clone: Other nucleotide sequences from this sample produce the same CDR3. The rearrangement joins TRBV27 to TRBJ2-7; D might be TRBD1 (6 bases). The ends were cut back, 6 bases at V and 0 bases at J, with 18 bases in the middle. This CDR3 comprises 16 residues. Germline V gene data show CDR1 as MNHEY and CDR2 as SMNVEV (reference sequence). The CDR3 nucleotides read TGTGCCAGCAGCCCCTCCGCAGGGGAGAGCTCCTACGAGCAGTACTTC. This translates into CASSPSAGESSYEQYF.

This chain links TRBV6-1 with TRBJ1-5; D possibly corresponds to TRBD1 (5 bases). Deletions cut 4 bases from V and 8 bases from J, with 18 bases between. The CDR3 is 15 amino acids. Germline lookup yields CDR1 MNHNS and CDR2 SASEGT. CDR3 sequence (DNA): TGTGCCAGCAGTGTTTTTTCCGGGACGGGTGAGCCCCAGCATTTT. This codes for CASSVFSGTGEPQHF.

This clone appeared a few times. This rearrangement joins TRBV7-9 to TRBJ1-2, with a tentative D call TRBD1 (5 bases). This CDR3 has 15 amino acids. Between the trimmed V and J ends, which lost 0 bases and 6 bases, there was a span of 14 bases. Germline CDR1 reads SEHNR; CDR2 reads FQNEAQ (reference sequence). DNA for the CDR3: TGTGCCAGCAGCTTAGCCGGGGCCATAAGTGATGGCTACACCTTC. It specifies CASSLAGAISDGYTF.

Of note for this clone: Other DNA variants within this sample encode the same CDR3. The chain is built from TRBV27 and TRBJ2-1, with 13 positions matching TRBD2. CDR3 size: 15 residues. Germline values: CDR1 MNHEY, CDR2 SMNVEV (reference sequence). Trimming took 5 bases from V and 6 from J; bases not matched to a gene: 4. The CDR3 DNA sequence: TGTGCCAGCAGTCTGGGACTAGCGGGGATCAATGAGCAGTTCTTC. Its protein is CASSLGLAGINEQFF.

The chain links TRBV6-5 to TRBJ1-5; maybe TRBD1 (5 bases). V gave up 4 bases and J gave up 6 bases, with 13 bases separating them. Germline CDR1 MNHEY, CDR2 SVGAGI. CDR3 length: 14 amino acids. The CDR3 DNA reads TGTGCCAGCAGTTTTCAGGGAGGTGGTCAGCCCCAGCATTTT. Protein: CASSFQGGGQPQHF.

As concerns this clone: Other DNA sequences in this specimen translate into the identical CDR3. The gene calls are TRBV5-6 and TRBJ2-7; D remains unclear. This CDR3 region has 13 residues. V lost 0 bases, J lost 2 bases, and 6 bases lay in between. CDR1 and CDR2 (germline): SGHDT, YYEEEE. The CDR3 loop reads CASSLGDTYEQYF. DNA for the CDR3: TGTGCCAGCAGCTTGGGGGATACCTACGAGCAGTACTTC.

The chain combines TRBV30 with TRBJ2-7, with D possibly TRBD1 on 6 matching bases. The CDR3 consists of 14 residues. V lost 8 bases and J lost 5, with 22 bases in between. Germline lookup yields CDR1 GTSNPN and CDR2 SVGIG (reference sequence). The CDR3 bases are TGTGCCCTGAATGGGGGCGACCCCCCCCACGAGCAGTACTTC. It yields the protein CALNGGDPPHEQYF.

The V gene is TRBV7-9, the J gene TRBJ1-5, with a possible D match to TRBD1 (6 bases). Germline values: CDR1 SEHNR, CDR2 FQNEAQ (reference sequence). The CDR3 totals 14 residues. The V gene lost 5 bases and the J gene lost 3 bases, with 11 bases spanning the gap. The CDR3 region is CASSPTGPNQPQHF. The CDR3 DNA reads TGTGCCAGCAGCCCTACAGGGCCCAATCAGCCCCAGCATTTT.

The chain employs TRBV19 and TRBJ1-1; D is uncertain. The germline CDR1 and CDR2 sequences are LNHDA and SQIVND (reference sequence). The CDR3 spans 13 residues. With 3 bases removed from V and 4 bases from J, the gap between germline ends came to 9 bases. The CDR3 spells CASSIRLSTEAFF. The CDR3 nucleotides are TGTGCCAGTAGTATCCGGCTGAGCACTGAAGCTTTCTTT.

The V call is TRBV4-1, the J call TRBJ2-7; maybe TRBD2 (5 bases). This CDR3 spans 14 amino acids. The V end was cut by 0 bases, the J end by 5 bases, with 11 bases between. The germline V gene has CDR1 MGHRA and CDR2 YSYEKL. The CDR3 sequence is CASSQDRLRDEQYF. The CDR3 region has the DNA TGCGCCAGCAGCCAAGATAGACTGAGGGACGAGCAGTACTTC.

The chain links TRBV16 to TRBJ1-1; TRBD1 agrees at 8 bases. Germline CDR1 reads KGHSY; CDR2 reads FQNENV. The V segment lost 2 bases and the J segment 3 bases; nucleotides outside the gene matches: 8. The CDR3 contains 16 residues. CDR3 protein: CASSQIAGGLDTEAFF. DNA of the CDR3: TGTGCCAGCAGCCAAATCGCAGGGGGCTTGGACACTGAAGCTTTCTTT.